These 13 T cell receptor beta chains were sequenced from one sample in a study of T cells in Graves' hyperthyroidism and ophthalmopathy. TCR beta CDR3 sequences were amplified from RNA transcripts. The HTBI primer set drove a first-round RT-PCR of the TCR CDR3. One entry per CDR3 protein results from TCRdb running MiXCR on the multiplex PCR reads. The data contain some 650,000 distinct CDR3 sequences, approximately 16% of them singletons. The sample taken for sequencing was blood. The receptors were gathered from a middle-aged woman with Graves' ophthalmopathy.

About this clonotype itself: This may be a read error: a much more frequent sequence differs by one nucleotide. V and J are TRBV27 and TRBJ1-1; no clear D gene. This CDR3 region has 14 residues. Trimming took off 6 bases at V and 1 base at J, with 12 bases between the two ends. Germline V gene lookup returns CDR1 MNHEY and CDR2 SMNVEV (reference sequence). The chain's CDR3 is CASRRLERNTEAFF. The CDR3 DNA reads as TGTGCCAGCAGGAGGCTGGAGCGGAACACTGAAGCTTTCTTT.

This clonotype came up many times. The chain has TRBV13 and TRBJ2-7; 12 bases align to TRBD2. This CDR3 is built from 16 residues. CDR1 and CDR2 from the germline V gene are PRHDT and FYEKMQ (reference sequence). V shed 4 bases, J shed 1 base, and the junction held 5 bases outside the gene matches. The DNA for the CDR3 is TGTGCCAGCAGCTCCTTACTAGCGGGAGGTTCCTACGAGCAGTACTTC. Protein product: CASSSLLAGGSYEQYF.

This clonotype was detected ten times or more. The genes are TRBV30 and TRBJ2-1, with D maybe TRBD1 (6 bases). The CDR3 loop spans 12 amino acids. Germline V lookup: CDR1 GTSNPN, CDR2 SVGIG (reference sequence). Trimming removed 2 bases at V and 8 bases at J, with 10 bases between. CDR3 nucleotides: TGTGCCTGGAGTCTACAGGGCTATGAGCAGTTCTTC. This gives the protein CAWSLQGYEQFF.

This chain joins TRBV19 and TRBJ1-5; D is unresolved. The V end was cut by 1 base, the J end by 0 bases, with 7 bases between. Germline loops: CDR1 LNHDA, CDR2 SQIVND (reference sequence). This CDR3 has 15 amino acids. CDR3 amino acids: CASSIGTVSNQPQHF. The DNA for the CDR3 is TGTGCCAGTAGTATAGGCACAGTTAGCAATCAGCCCCAGCATTTT.

This clonotype has more than one count but fewer than ten. The chain recombines TRBV18 with TRBJ2-5; a weak D match, TRBD1 (6 bases). V lost 1 base to trimming and J lost 7 bases, with 16 bases between them. This CDR3 is 15 amino acids long. CDR1 is KGHSH and CDR2 is LQKENI in the germline V gene. This CDR3 reads CASSPRQGLDGTQYF. CDR3 DNA sequence: TGTGCCAGCTCACCACGGCAGGGGCTCGACGGGACCCAGTACTTC.

The chain has TRBV12-3 or TRBV12-4 and TRBJ1-2; TRBD1 might be the D (6 bases). The V end was cut by 3 bases, the J end by 0 bases, with 23 bases between. This CDR3 has 19 amino acids. CDR3 residues: CASSFRFRSEQGPNYGYTF. The CDR3 nucleotides are TGTGCCAGCAGTTTTCGATTTAGGTCTGAACAGGGTCCTAACTATGGCTACACCTTC.

The CDR3 region has the DNA TGTGCCAGCAGCTCGCTAGGGAGGGGGGATACGCAGTATTTT. Its protein product is CASSSLGRGDTQYF. The V call is TRBV7-3, the J call TRBJ2-3, with D possibly TRBD2 on 7 matching bases. V shed 4 bases and J shed 6 bases, with 14 bases lying between them. From germline, CDR1 is SGHTA and CDR2 FQGTGA. There are 14 residues in the CDR3.

V gene TRBV6-1 combines with J gene TRBJ2-1; 11 nucleotides line up with TRBD2. Germline-derived CDR1 and CDR2 are MNHNS and SASEGT. With 6 bases clipped from V and 7 bases from J, the junction kept 11 bases outside the gene matches. The CDR3 has 16 amino acids. The CDR3 reads CASRERASGGINEQFF. The CDR3 nucleotides read TGTGCCAGCAGGGAGAGGGCTAGCGGGGGGATAAATGAGCAGTTCTTC.

This clonotype came up many times. J is TRBJ1-2 and V is TRBV7-8, with 7 nucleotides matching TRBD1. In germline, CDR1 is SGHVS, CDR2 FQNEAQ. This CDR3 has 17 amino acids. V shed 4 bases, J shed 4 bases, and the junction held 15 bases outside the gene matches. The CDR3 here is CASSSLIAGGSGYGYTF. The CDR3 DNA reads TGTGCCAGCAGCTCTTTGATTGCAGGGGGGTCTGGCTATGGCTACACCTTC.

This clonotype was detected many times. This rearrangement joins TRBV2 to TRBJ2-2; D unresolved. The CDR3 is made up of 12 amino acids. The germline V and J ends were trimmed by 3 bases and 10 bases, with 9 bases remaining between them. Per germline, CDR1 SNHLY and CDR2 FYNNEI. CDR3 residues: CASSDGWEELFF. Here the CDR3 DNA reads TGTGCCAGCAGTGACGGGTGGGAGGAGCTGTTTTTT. The variable domain in full, completed from reference TRBV2 and TRBJ2-2, reads EPEVTQTPSHQVTQMGQEVILRCVPISNHLYFYWYRQILGQKVEFLVSFYNNEISEKSEIFDDQFSVERPDGSNFTLKIRSTKLEDSAMYFCASSDGWEELFFGEGSRLTVL.

This chain connects TRBV6-1 to TRBJ1-2, with TRBD1 as a possible D gene (6 bases). This CDR3 comprises 15 residues. Trimming cost V 6 bases and J 0 bases, with 14 bases left between them. The germline V gene has CDR1 MNHNS and CDR2 SASEGT. The CDR3 loop reads CASSRGAATNYGYTF. The CDR3 DNA is TGTGCCAGCAGCCGGGGGGCAGCTACTAACTATGGCTACACCTTC.

This clonotype was detected ten times or more. The chain couples TRBV29-1 to TRBJ2-1; 9 bases fit TRBD2. The CDR3 is 14 amino acids. V shed 6 bases and J 3 bases; nucleotides not matched to a gene: 6. The germline gives CDR1 SQVTM, CDR2 ANQGSEA. The CDR3 region is CSVQGTSLYNEQFF. CDR3 coding DNA: TGCAGCGTCCAAGGGACTAGCCTCTACAATGAGCAGTTCTTC.

This chain links TRBV13 with TRBJ2-3, with TRBD2 matching 10 bases. This CDR3 spans 17 amino acids. In germline, CDR1 is PRHDT, CDR2 FYEKMQ (reference sequence). V was clipped by 5 bases and J by 4 bases; unmatched bases: 12. In nucleotides, the CDR3 is TGTGCCAGCAGCCGACAGAGCGGGAGGGCCGTTGCAGATACGCAGTATTTT. Protein product: CASSRQSGRAVADTQYF.